These 4 T cell receptor beta chains share one sample of origin, sequenced in a study of blood T cell repertoires in COVID-19. The method was immunoSEQ multiplex PCR; TCRdb's version includes in-frame clones alone and lacks a portion of them. Here the sample spans fewer than 65,000 clones, approximately 84% being singletons. The sample taken for sequencing was peripheral blood. The receptors were gathered from a human donor in a cohort sampled during active COVID-19.

The chain links TRBV19 to TRBJ2-1; perhaps TRBD2 as D (6 bases). CDR3 length: 16 residues. V gave up 5 bases and J gave up 0 bases, with 14 bases separating them. Germline V lookup: CDR1 LNHDA, CDR2 SQIVND (reference sequence). The CDR3 protein is CASSLIGGISYNEQFF. The CDR3 DNA follows: TGTGCCAGTAGTCTGATCGGGGGAATCTCCTACAATGAGCAGTTCTTC.

This rearrangement joins TRBV30 to TRBJ1-2, with 9 nucleotides matching TRBD1. With 2 bases clipped from V and 3 bases from J, the junction kept 4 bases outside the gene matches. The length of the CDR3 is 14 residues. Germline CDR1 and CDR2: GTSNPN and SVGIG (reference sequence). The CDR3 protein is CAWSLGQGHYGYTF. The CDR3 DNA is TGTGCCTGGAGTCTTGGACAGGGGCACTATGGCTACACCTTC.

V usage is TRBV30 and J usage is TRBJ2-5; 11 bases are a match to TRBD2. Germline loops: CDR1 GTSNPN, CDR2 SVGIG (reference sequence). The length of the CDR3 is 17 residues. J lost 0 bases, V lost 3 bases, and 9 bases had no gene match. In nucleotides, the CDR3 is TGTGCCTGGAGACCCGTCCGACTAGCGGGATACCAAGAGACCCAGTACTTC. Its protein product is CAWRPVRLAGYQETQYF.

J is TRBJ1-1 and V is TRBV19, with 7 bases lining up with TRBD1. Germline V CDR1 and CDR2: LNHDA, SQIVND (reference sequence). Germline trimming cut 5 bases from V and 8 bases from J; bases unmatched to any gene: 14. The CDR3 spans 15 residues. CDR3 coding DNA: TGTGCCAGTAGTTTTCGGACAGGACCTACGGGAGAAGCTTTCTTT. Its translation: CASSFRTGPTGEAFF.